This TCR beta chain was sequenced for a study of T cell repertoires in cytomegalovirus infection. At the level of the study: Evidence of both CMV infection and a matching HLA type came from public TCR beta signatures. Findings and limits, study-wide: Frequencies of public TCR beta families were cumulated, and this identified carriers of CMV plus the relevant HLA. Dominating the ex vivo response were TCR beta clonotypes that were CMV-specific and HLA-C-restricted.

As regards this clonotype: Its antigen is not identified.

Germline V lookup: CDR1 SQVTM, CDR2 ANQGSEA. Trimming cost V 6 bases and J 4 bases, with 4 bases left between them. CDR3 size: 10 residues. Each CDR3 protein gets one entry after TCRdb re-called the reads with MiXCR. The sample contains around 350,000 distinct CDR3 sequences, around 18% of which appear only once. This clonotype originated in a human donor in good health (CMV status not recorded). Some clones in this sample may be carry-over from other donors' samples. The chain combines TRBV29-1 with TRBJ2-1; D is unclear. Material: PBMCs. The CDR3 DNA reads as TGCAGCGTCGTATACAATGAGCAGTTCTTC. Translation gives CSVVYNEQFF.